The entry that follows covers one T cell receptor (beta chain) sequence. In the source study's methods: Amplified reference gene primers provided the basis for estimating nucleated cell counts. Assay used: immunoSEQ multiplex PCR; TCRdb lists only in-frame clones, some missing. That table supplies the V and J calls and clone size; D and trimming were determined from the DNA. The profile shows tens of thousands of clones, around nine tenths of them singletons. There are 17 residues in the CDR3. Trimming shortened V by 2 bases and J by 0 bases, and 16 bases separated the two germline ends. Germline lookup yields CDR1 SGHDT and CDR2 YYEEEE. This sample is drawn from a study of blood T cell repertoires in COVID-19. At the level of the study: The origin of the acute and convalescent COVID-19 samples was the United States, Italy and Spain.

V gene TRBV5-6 combines with J gene TRBJ2-3; perhaps TRBD1 as D (5 bases). The specimen sequenced was peripheral blood. The receptor's source is a human donor in a cohort sampled during active COVID-19. CDR3 protein: CASSLNGLSGSTDTQYF. The DNA of the CDR3 is TGTGCCAGCAGCTTAAATGGATTGTCAGGGAGCACAGATACGCAGTATTTT.